The T cell receptor (beta chain) described here comes from a study of cytomegalovirus exposure and HLA in healthy donors. Study details: Falling in the Caucasian-associated ancestry cluster were 81% of a few hundred genotyped donors.

Primers: 60 Vbeta forward and 13 Jbeta reverse. Profiling relied on immunoSEQ multiplex PCR, and the TCRdb table lists in-frame clones only, not all of them. The sample gives about 180,000 clones, around 83% of which show up once; about 1.3% is in the top ten. General study points: What a later analysis showed was that several of the most significant clusters appeared linked to common viral pathogens. For most TCR beta V segments, an earlier analysis put the productive rate at about 87% or about 30% of the time.

CDR1 MGHRA and CDR2 YSYEKL come from the germline V gene. The CDR3 loop spans 18 amino acids. Deletions cut 7 bases from V and 2 bases from J, with 24 bases between. As for this clone: Its matching antigen is unknown.

Sequencing was performed on PBMCs. The clonotype was recovered from a girl aged 2 to 9 in good health and CMV-seropositive. This rearrangement joins TRBV4-1 to TRBJ2-1; weak D call: TRBD2 (5 bases). The CDR3 sequence is CASTLIAGGLTPYNEQFF. CDR3 coding DNA: TGCGCCAGCACCCTAATTGCTGGCGGGTTGACCCCCTACAATGAGCAGTTCTTC.